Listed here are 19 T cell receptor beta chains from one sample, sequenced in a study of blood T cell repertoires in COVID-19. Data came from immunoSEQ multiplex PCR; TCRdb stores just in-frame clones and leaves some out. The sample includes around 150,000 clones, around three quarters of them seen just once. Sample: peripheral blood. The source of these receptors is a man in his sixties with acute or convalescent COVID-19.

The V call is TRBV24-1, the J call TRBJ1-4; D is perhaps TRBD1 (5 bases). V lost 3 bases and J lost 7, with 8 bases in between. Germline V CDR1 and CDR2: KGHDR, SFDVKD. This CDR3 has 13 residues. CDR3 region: CATSDQGGEKLFF. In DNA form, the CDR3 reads TGTGCCACCAGTGATCAGGGAGGTGAAAAACTGTTTTTT.

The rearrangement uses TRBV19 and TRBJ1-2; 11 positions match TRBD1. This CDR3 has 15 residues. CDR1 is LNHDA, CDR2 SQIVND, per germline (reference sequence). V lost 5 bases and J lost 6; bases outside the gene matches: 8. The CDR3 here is CASSLPGQGEDGYTF. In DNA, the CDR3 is TGTGCCAGTAGTCTACCGGGACAGGGGGAGGATGGCTACACCTTC.

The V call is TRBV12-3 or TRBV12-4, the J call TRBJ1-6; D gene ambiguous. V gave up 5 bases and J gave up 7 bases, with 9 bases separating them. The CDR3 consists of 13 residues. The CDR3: CASSRYINSPLHF. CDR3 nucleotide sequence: TGTGCCAGCAGTCGATACATAAATTCACCCCTCCACTTT.

DNA for the CDR3: TGTGCCAGCAGTGAAAGCGGGTCAGGCAACTATGGCTACACCTTC. Its translation is CASSESGSGNYGYTF. The chain links TRBV6-1 to TRBJ1-2; D is unresolved. The CDR3 is 15 residues long. Germline loops: CDR1 MNHNS, CDR2 SASEGT. Trimming pared 2 bases from V and 2 bases from J, leaving 12 bases between.

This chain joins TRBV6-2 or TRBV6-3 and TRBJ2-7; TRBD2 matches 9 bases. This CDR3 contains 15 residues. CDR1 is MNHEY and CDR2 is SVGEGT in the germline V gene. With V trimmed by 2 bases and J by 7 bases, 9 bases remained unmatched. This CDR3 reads CASSYLASGDEEQYF. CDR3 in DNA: TGTGCCAGCAGTTACCTGGCTAGCGGGGATGAAGAGCAGTACTTC.

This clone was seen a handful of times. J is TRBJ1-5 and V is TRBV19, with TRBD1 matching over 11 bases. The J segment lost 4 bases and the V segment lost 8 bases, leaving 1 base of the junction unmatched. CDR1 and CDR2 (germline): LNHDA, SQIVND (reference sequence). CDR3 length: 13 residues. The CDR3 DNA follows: TGTGCCAGTGGGGACAGGGGGAATCAGCCCCAGCATTTT. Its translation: CASGDRGNQPQHF.

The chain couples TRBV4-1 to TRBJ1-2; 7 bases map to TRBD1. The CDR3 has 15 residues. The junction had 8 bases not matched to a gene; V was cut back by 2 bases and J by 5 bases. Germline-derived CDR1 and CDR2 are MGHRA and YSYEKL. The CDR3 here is CASSQTTDRVYGYTF. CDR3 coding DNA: TGCGCCAGCAGCCAAACAACCGACAGGGTGTATGGCTACACCTTC.

The CDR3 here is CASSQSAIVEANYGYTF. Written as DNA, the CDR3 is TGTGCCAGCAGCCAATCTGCCATAGTCGAAGCTAACTATGGCTACACCTTC. The chain joins TRBV3-1 (or the pseudogene TRBV3-2) to TRBJ1-2; D is uncertain. The CDR3 has 17 amino acids. CDR1 and CDR2 from the germline V gene are LGHDT and YNNKEL (reference sequence). Deletions cut 2 bases from V and 0 bases from J, with 16 bases between.

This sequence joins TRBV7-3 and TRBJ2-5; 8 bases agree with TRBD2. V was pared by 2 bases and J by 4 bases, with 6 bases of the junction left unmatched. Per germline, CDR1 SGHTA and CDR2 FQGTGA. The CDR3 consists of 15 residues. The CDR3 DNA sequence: TGTGCCAGCAGCTTAGAAGCGGGGGATTTAGAGACCCAGTACTTC. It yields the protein CASSLEAGDLETQYF.

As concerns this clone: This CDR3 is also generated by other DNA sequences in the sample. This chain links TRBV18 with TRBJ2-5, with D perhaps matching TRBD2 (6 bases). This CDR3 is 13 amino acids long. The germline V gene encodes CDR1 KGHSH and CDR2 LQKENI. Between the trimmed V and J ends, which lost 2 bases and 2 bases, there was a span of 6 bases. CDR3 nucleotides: TGTGCCAGCTCACCAGCGGGGCAAGAGACCCAGTACTTC. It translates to CASSPAGQETQYF.

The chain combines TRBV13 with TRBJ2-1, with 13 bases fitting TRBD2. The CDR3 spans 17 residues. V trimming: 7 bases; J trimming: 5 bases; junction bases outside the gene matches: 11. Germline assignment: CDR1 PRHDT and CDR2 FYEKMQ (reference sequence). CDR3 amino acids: CASTLVRGLAGHNEQFF. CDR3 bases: TGTGCCAGCACCCTAGTCAGGGGACTAGCGGGGCACAATGAGCAGTTCTTC.

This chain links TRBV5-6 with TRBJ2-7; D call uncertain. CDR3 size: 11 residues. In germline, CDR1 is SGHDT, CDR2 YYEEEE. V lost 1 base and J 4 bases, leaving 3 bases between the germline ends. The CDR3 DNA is TGTGCCAGCAGCTTGCATTACGAGCAGTACTTC. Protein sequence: CASSLHYEQYF.

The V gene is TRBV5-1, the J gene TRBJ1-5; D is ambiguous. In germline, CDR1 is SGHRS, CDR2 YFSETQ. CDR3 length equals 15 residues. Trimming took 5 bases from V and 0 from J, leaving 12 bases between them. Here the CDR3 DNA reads TGCGCCAGCAGTCTGGACGGGGATAGCAATCAGCCCCAGCATTTT. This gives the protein CASSLDGDSNQPQHF. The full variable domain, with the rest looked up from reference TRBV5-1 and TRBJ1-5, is KAGVTQTPRYLIKTRGQQVTLSCSPISGHRSVSWYQQTPGQGLQFLFEYFSETQRNKGNFPGRFSGRQFSNSRSEMNVSTLELGDSALYLCASSLDGDSNQPQHFGDGTRLSIL.

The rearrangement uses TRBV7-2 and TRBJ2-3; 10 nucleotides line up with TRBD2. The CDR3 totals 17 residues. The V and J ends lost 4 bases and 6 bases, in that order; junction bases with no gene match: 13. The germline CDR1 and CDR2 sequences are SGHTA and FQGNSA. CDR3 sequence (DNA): TGTGCCAGCAGCTCGAAACCCAGCGGGGGGGCCGGGGATACGCAGTATTTT. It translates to CASSSKPSGGAGDTQYF. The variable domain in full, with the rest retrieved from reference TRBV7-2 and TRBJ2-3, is GAGVSQSPSNKVTEKGKDVELRCDPISGHTALYWYRQSLGQGLEFLIYFQGNSAPDKSGLPSDRFSAERTGGSVSTLTIQRTQQEDSAVYLCASSSKPSGGAGDTQYFGPGTRLTVL.

The DNA of the CDR3 is TGTGCCACCAGCAGAGAGCCCCTAGCGGGGGCCAAGTACGAGCAGTACTTC. Its translation is CATSREPLAGAKYEQYF. This chain links TRBV15 with TRBJ2-7; 10 bases fit TRBD2. The CDR3 covers 17 residues. The junction had 9 bases not matched to a gene; V was cut back by 0 bases and J by 4 bases. Germline V gene data show CDR1 as LNHNV and CDR2 as YYDKDF (reference sequence).

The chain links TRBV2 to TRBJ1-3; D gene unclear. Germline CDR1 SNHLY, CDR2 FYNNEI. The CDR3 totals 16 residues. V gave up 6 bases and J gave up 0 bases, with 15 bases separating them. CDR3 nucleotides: TGTGCCAGCAGGGCAAACACACAGAGCTCTGGAAACACCATATATTTT. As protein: CASRANTQSSGNTIYF.

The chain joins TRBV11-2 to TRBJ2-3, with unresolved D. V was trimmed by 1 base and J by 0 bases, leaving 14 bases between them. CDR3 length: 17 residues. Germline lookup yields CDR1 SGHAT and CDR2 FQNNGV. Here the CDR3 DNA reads TGTGCCAGCAGCTTAGTTCGCCATCCGACTAGCACAGATACGCAGTATTTT. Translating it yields CASSLVRHPTSTDTQYF.

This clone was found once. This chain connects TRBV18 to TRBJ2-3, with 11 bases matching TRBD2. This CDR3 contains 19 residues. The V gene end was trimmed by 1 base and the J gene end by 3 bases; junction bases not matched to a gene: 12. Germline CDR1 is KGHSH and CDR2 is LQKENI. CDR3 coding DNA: TGTGCCAGCTCACCACAACAGGGCCTAGCGGGGGGCCGAACAGATACGCAGTATTTT. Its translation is CASSPQQGLAGGRTDTQYF. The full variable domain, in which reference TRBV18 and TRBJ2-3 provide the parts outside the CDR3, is NAGVMQNPRHLVRRRGQEARLRCSPMKGHSHVYWYRQLPEEGLKFMVYLQKENIIDESGMPKERFSAEFPKEGPSILRIQQVVRGDSAAYFCASSPQQGLAGGRTDTQYFGPGTRLTVL.

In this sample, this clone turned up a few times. This CDR3 is CASSVEDINTDTQYF. The DNA of the CDR3 is TGTGCCAGCAGCGTAGAAGACATAAACACAGATACGCAGTATTTT. V and J are TRBV9 and TRBJ2-3; D unclear. V was clipped by 0 bases and J by 2 bases, with 10 bases between them. The V gene's germline CDR1 is SGDLS and CDR2 YYNGEE. The CDR3 is 15 residues long.